Each of the 6 T cell receptor beta chains below was sequenced from the same sample in a study of CD4 T cells in relation to SARS-CoV-2 and coronaviruses (dated by TCRdb to the early 2020s). The receptor library was made with the immunoSEQ multiplex PCR assay. TCRdb's version of the immuneACCESS table is confined to in-frame rearrangements and falls short of the full clone set. An unresolved V gene accounts for under half of the shortfall where checked; the remainder is of unknown origin. In all, the sample holds 58,000 or so clones, and roughly 94% of those were seen once. The ten biggest clones cover roughly 0.4% of the sample. The source material was naive CD4+ T cells from PBMCs. Explained via the paper, the cell subset or site label denotes: naive CD4+ T cells isolated by negative enrichment. The receptors come from an adult with COVID-19.

V gene TRBV28 combines with J gene TRBJ2-5, with 8 bases identical to TRBD2. Germline assignment: CDR1 MDHEN and CDR2 SYDVKM. The CDR3 spans 16 residues. Trimming at V came to 3 bases and at J to 1 base, leaving 7 bases not matched to a gene. CDR3 region: CASSFSVRGGQETQYF. The CDR3 nucleotides are TGTGCCAGCAGTTTTTCGGTCCGGGGGGGCCAAGAGACCCAGTACTTC.

This chain connects TRBV7-3 to TRBJ2-1; the match to TRBD1 covers 10 bases. This CDR3 spans 16 amino acids. V gave up 3 bases and J gave up 4 bases; unmatched junction bases: 6. Germline V CDR1 and CDR2: SGHTA, FQGTGA. The CDR3 DNA follows: TGTGCCAGCAGCTTGGGTTTGGGACAGGGGTACAATGAGCAGTTCTTC. Translation gives CASSLGLGQGYNEQFF.

The CDR3 DNA follows: TGTGCCAGCAGCTTATTCCACAGGTGGCCCAACGTCCTGACTTTC. It specifies CASSLFHRWPNVLTF. The chain has TRBV11-2 and TRBJ2-6, with D possibly being TRBD1 (5 bases). V dropped 2 bases and J dropped 8 bases, with 13 bases sitting between them. In germline, CDR1 is SGHAT, CDR2 FQNNGV. CDR3 size: 15 residues.

This clone appeared a single time. This rearrangement joins TRBV5-5 to TRBJ2-5; 10 bases match TRBD2. Germline V CDR1 and CDR2: SGHKS, YYEKEE (reference sequence). The CDR3 is made up of 15 amino acids. Unmatched junction bases numbered 4, after V lost 0 bases and J lost 5 bases. The CDR3: CASSLGAGGGETQYF. The CDR3 DNA sequence: TGTGCCAGCAGCTTGGGAGCGGGAGGGGGGGAGACCCAGTACTTC.

V gene TRBV7-9 combines with J gene TRBJ1-2; perhaps TRBD1 as D (5 bases). Germline V gene lookup returns CDR1 SEHNR and CDR2 FQNEAQ (reference sequence). Trimming shortened V by 1 base and J by 4 bases, and 13 bases separated the two germline ends. The length of the CDR3 is 15 residues. CDR3 in amino acids: CASSLERGTSYGYTF. CDR3 coding DNA: TGTGCCAGCAGCTTAGAACGGGGCACGAGCTATGGCTACACCTTC.

The genes are TRBV5-1 and TRBJ1-6, with 9 bases identical to TRBD1. V gave up 9 bases and J gave up 8 bases; unmatched junction bases: 9. CDR1 is SGHRS and CDR2 is YFSETQ in the germline V gene. There are 14 residues in the CDR3. The CDR3 DNA is TGCGCCACTGCAACCGGGACAGGGTATTCACCCCTCCACTTT. Protein sequence: CATATGTGYSPLHF.